The entry below gives a single T cell receptor (beta chain) sequence along with its context. What it binds is unknown. This CDR3 spans 15 amino acids. Germline assignment: CDR1 DFQATT and CDR2 SNEGSKA (reference sequence). V gave up 6 bases and J gave up 4 bases, with 18 bases separating them. TCRdb ran MiXCR on the reads and lists one entry per CDR3 protein. The table includes about 770,000 distinct CDR3 sequences, 29% detected once. The sample belongs to a study of T cell repertoires in cytomegalovirus infection. Whole-study context: Use of recently identified HLA-C-restricted and well-studied HLA-B-restricted CMV epitopes was part of the study. Evidence of both CMV infection and a matching HLA type came from public TCR beta signatures. General study findings and limits: The ex vivo response was dominated by HLA-C-restricted CMV-specific TCR beta clonotypes. Summed frequency of public TCR beta families distinguished CMV carriers with the relevant HLA.

The chain is built from TRBV20-1 and TRBJ2-2; perhaps TRBD2 as D (6 bases). Specimen: cultured CD8+ T cells from PBMCs, collected from culture after CMV antigen stimulation. The receptor comes from a human donor in good health (CMV status not recorded). Some clones in this sample may be carry-over from other donors' samples. The CDR3 region is CSAIPPSASTGELFF. CDR3 bases: TGCAGTGCCATCCCCCCTAGCGCATCCACCGGGGAGCTGTTTTTT.